These 29 T cell receptor beta chains share one sample of origin, sequenced in a study of T cells in tuberculosis. Thawed, overnight-rested PBMC were stained with GMM-loaded CD1B tetramer, viability dye and anti-CD3, then sorted. CD1B tetramers were loaded with Rhodococcus equi-derived C32 glucose monomycolate. The repertoire was sequenced with immunoSEQ multiplex PCR; TCRdb's copy has only in-frame clones and lacks some. Among more than 70,000 clones listed, approximately 91% were seen once. The sequencing input was CD1b-GMM tetramer-negative cells sorted from PBMCs. All receptors come from an adult woman with latent tuberculosis.

In its sample, this clone was seen once. The chain has TRBV6-5 and TRBJ1-1; TRBD1 matches at 7 bases. V trimming: 4 bases; J trimming: 2 bases; junction bases outside the gene matches: 1. The CDR3 runs 13 residues. Looked up from germline, CDR1 is MNHEY and CDR2 is SVGAGI. The CDR3 DNA reads as TGTGCCAGCAGTTGGGACAGCAACACTGAAGCTTTCTTT. This codes for CASSWDSNTEAFF.

The rearrangement joins TRBV19 to TRBJ2-1; 7 bases are shared with TRBD1. This CDR3 contains 13 residues. The germline CDR1 and CDR2 sequences are LNHDA and SQIVND (reference sequence). V lost 7 bases to trimming and J lost 7 bases; unmatched junction nucleotides: 7. The CDR3: CASNDRGRNEQFF. Written as DNA, the CDR3 is TGTGCCAGTAATGATAGGGGGCGTAATGAGCAGTTCTTC.

The chain links TRBV30 to TRBJ2-1; possibly TRBD1 for D (5 bases). Trimming removed 0 bases at V and 5 bases at J, with 14 bases between. The CDR3 totals 15 residues. In germline, CDR1 is GTSNPN, CDR2 SVGIG (reference sequence). CDR3 bases: TGTGCCTGGAGTGTACTTCAGGGTCGGAACAATGAGCAGTTCTTC. This codes for CAWSVLQGRNNEQFF. Combining the CDR3 with reference TRBV30 and TRBJ2-1 gives the whole variable domain SQTIHQWPATLVQPVGSPLSLECTVEGTSNPNLYWYRQAAGRGLQLLFYSVGIGQISSEVPQNLSASRPQDRQFILSSKKLLLSDSGFYLCAWSVLQGRNNEQFFGPGTRLTVL.

Here the CDR3 DNA reads TGTGCCACCAGCAGAGATCAGGGGGAAGCTGAAGCTTTCTTT. It encodes CATSRDQGEAEAFF. The rearrangement joins TRBV15 to TRBJ1-1, with 7 bases that match TRBD1. The V gene's germline CDR1 is LNHNV and CDR2 YYDKDF (reference sequence). This CDR3 is 14 amino acids long. The V and J ends lost 0 bases and 6 bases, in that order; junction bases with no gene match: 4.

This rearrangement joins TRBV7-3 to TRBJ2-3; D uncertain. There are 13 residues in the CDR3. Trimming removed 4 bases at V and 4 bases at J, with 9 bases between. Germline V gene sequence: CDR1 SGHTA, CDR2 FQGTGA. CDR3 region: CASSSPFADTQYF. The CDR3 DNA reads as TGTGCCAGCAGCTCTCCCTTCGCAGATACGCAGTATTTT.

The CDR3 reads CAWTSGGPPSDEQFF. In DNA, the CDR3 is TGTGCCTGGACTAGCGGGGGCCCACCTAGCGATGAGCAGTTCTTC. The chain links TRBV30 to TRBJ2-1, with 10 bases lining up with TRBD2. The germline V gene encodes CDR1 GTSNPN and CDR2 SVGIG (reference sequence). The trim removed 4 bases at V and 8 bases at J, leaving 11 bases unmatched. The CDR3 runs 15 residues.

This clone was observed a single time. V and J are TRBV5-4 and TRBJ1-1, with D hard to call. Trimming shortened V by 0 bases and J by 0 bases, and 6 bases separated the two germline ends. CDR3 length: 14 residues. CDR1 and CDR2 (germline): SGHNT, YYREEE (reference sequence). CDR3 bases: TGTGCCAGCAGCTTGGCACAAGTGAACACTGAAGCTTTCTTT. Protein: CASSLAQVNTEAFF.

The chain recombines TRBV7-9 with TRBJ2-2; 10 bases are a match to TRBD1. Germline CDR1 SEHNR, CDR2 FQNEAQ (reference sequence). The CDR3 runs 14 residues. The V segment lost 6 bases and the J segment 4 bases; nucleotides outside the gene matches: 2. The CDR3 bases are TGTGCCAGCAGTAGGGACAGGGGCACCGGGGAGCTGTTTTTT. This codes for CASSRDRGTGELFF.

V and J are TRBV7-2 and TRBJ1-2, with 7 bases aligning to TRBD1. This CDR3 is 15 amino acids long. Germline loops: CDR1 SGHTA, CDR2 FQGNSA. J gave up 0 bases and V 0 bases, and 1 base lay outside the gene matches. The CDR3 sequence is CASSLAGTANYGYTF. CDR3 coding DNA: TGTGCCAGCAGCTTAGCTGGGACAGCTAACTATGGCTACACCTTC.

This sequence joins TRBV6-5 and TRBJ1-2, with D possibly being TRBD1 (5 bases). The CDR3 runs to 14 residues. Trimming left V 6 bases short and J 2 bases short, with 13 bases between. Germline lookup yields CDR1 MNHEY and CDR2 SVGAGI. The CDR3, as DNA: TGTGCCAGCAGATGGGACTCCTTAAACTATGGCTACACCTTC. It encodes CASRWDSLNYGYTF.

The chain employs TRBV19 and TRBJ1-4; 9 bases are a match to TRBD1. Germline V CDR1 and CDR2: LNHDA, SQIVND (reference sequence). There are 15 residues in the CDR3. After removal of 5 bases from V and 7 bases from J, the junction contained 8 bases not matched to a gene. This CDR3 is CASSLGTGGSEKLFF. The CDR3 bases are TGTGCCAGTAGTTTGGGTACAGGGGGCTCTGAAAAACTGTTTTTT.

This clone was observed once. This chain joins TRBV11-2 and TRBJ2-5, with TRBD1 identical over 7 bases. Germline-derived CDR1 and CDR2 are SGHAT and FQNNGV. Trimming cost V 3 bases and J 2 bases; bases outside gene matches: 3. CDR3 length: 14 residues. CDR3 amino acids: CASSLTGKQETQYF. CDR3 in DNA: TGTGCCAGCAGCTTGACAGGGAAACAAGAGACCCAGTACTTC.

This clone was recorded once. CDR3 coding DNA: TGTGCCAGCAGTCCGAGAATGGGACAGGGGCTAGTCAGCTACACCTTC. Protein: CASSPRMGQGLVSYTF. The V call is TRBV27, the J call TRBJ1-2, with TRBD1 matching 10 bases. The CDR3 is made up of 16 amino acids. Unmatched junction bases numbered 15, after V lost 5 bases and J lost 9 bases. CDR1 and CDR2 from the germline V gene are MNHEY and SMNVEV (reference sequence).

The chain is built from TRBV5-4 and TRBJ1-1, with D unresolved. V lost 0 bases to trimming and J lost 7 bases, with 7 bases between them. This CDR3 has 12 amino acids. Germline V gene lookup returns CDR1 SGHNT and CDR2 YYREEE (reference sequence). For the CDR3, the DNA is TGTGCCAGCAGCTTGGTCGGGGATGAAGCTTTCTTT. Translation gives CASSLVGDEAFF.

The chain links TRBV9 to TRBJ2-5; D not certain. Germline V gives CDR1 SGDLS, CDR2 YYNGEE. V was clipped by 0 bases and J by 9 bases, with 12 bases between them. The CDR3 sequence is 13 residues long. The CDR3 region has the DNA TGTGCCAGCAGCGTAGCTCCCACAGAACCCCAGTACTTC. Translating gives CASSVAPTEPQYF.

The DNA of the CDR3 is TGCGCCAGCAGCTTCACAGGGGATGGCTACACCTTC. Translating it yields CASSFTGDGYTF. The rearrangement links TRBV5-1 to TRBJ1-2; 7 bases are shared with TRBD1. Germline-derived CDR1 and CDR2 are SGHRS and YFSETQ. Trimming cost V 2 bases and J 6 bases; bases outside gene matches: 1. The CDR3 is made up of 12 amino acids.

The chain uses TRBV5-6 and TRBJ2-1, with 10 bases aligning to TRBD2. The CDR3 has 15 residues. Germline V gene sequence: CDR1 SGHDT, CDR2 YYEEEE. Trimming removed 0 bases from V and 3 bases from J; junction bases left unmatched: 0. The CDR3 nucleotides are TGTGCCAGCAGCTTGGTAGCGGGGGGCTACAATGAGCAGTTCTTC. As protein: CASSLVAGGYNEQFF.

V gene TRBV6-5 combines with J gene TRBJ2-2, with TRBD1 identical over 9 bases. Trimming removed 8 bases from V and 3 bases from J; junction bases left unmatched: 4. The CDR3 spans 14 residues. Germline CDR1 is MNHEY and CDR2 is SVGAGI. CDR3 amino acids: CASARDRDTGELFF. CDR3 sequence (DNA): TGTGCCAGCGCCCGGGACAGGGACACCGGGGAGCTGTTTTTT.

This chain joins TRBV6-1 and TRBJ1-5; 7 nucleotides line up with TRBD1. The CDR3 has 15 amino acids. V was pared by 6 bases and J by 0 bases, with 5 bases of the junction left unmatched. Germline assignment: CDR1 MNHNS and CDR2 SASEGT. The CDR3 protein is CASRQGDHSNQPQHF. CDR3 in DNA: TGTGCCAGCAGGCAGGGGGACCATAGCAATCAGCCCCAGCATTTT.

The V call is TRBV5-6, the J call TRBJ1-1, with D maybe TRBD1 (6 bases). CDR1 and CDR2 from the germline V gene are SGHDT and YYEEEE. This CDR3 is built from 17 residues. The V and J ends lost 3 bases and 2 bases respectively, with 20 bases between them. The CDR3 DNA reads TGTGCCAGCAGCTCCAATGTGGGGGCCGGTATTAACACTGAAGCTTTCTTT. Encoded protein: CASSSNVGAGINTEAFF.

On this clone itself: Germline is not matched at one junction end, which may reflect a read error. This chain uses TRBV7-7 with TRBJ2-3; TRBD2 matches 8 bases. Germline loops: CDR1 SSHAT, CDR2 FNYEAQ (reference sequence). The CDR3 length is 15 residues. The CDR3 sequence is CASSLDGGVTDTQYF. The CDR3 DNA follows: TGTGCTAGCAGCTTAGACGGGGGGGTGACAGATACGCAGTATTTT.

CDR3 amino acids: CASTTARRAKETQYF. The CDR3 region has the DNA TGTGCCAGCACCACCGCCCGGCGGGCTAAAGAGACCCAGTACTTC. V usage is TRBV5-6 and J usage is TRBJ2-5; TRBD2 might be the D (5 bases). Germline V CDR1 and CDR2: SGHDT, YYEEEE. The CDR3 loop spans 15 amino acids. With 6 bases removed from V and 3 bases from J, the gap between germline ends came to 18 bases. The whole variable domain, remainder taken from reference TRBV5-6 and TRBJ2-5, is DAGVTQSPTHLIKTRGQQVTLRCSPKSGHDTVSWYQQALGQGPQFIFQYYEEEERQRGNFPDRFSGHQFPNYSSELNVNALLLGDSALYLCASTTARRAKETQYFGPGTRLLVL.

The chain carries TRBV19 and TRBJ2-5; no firm D call. The ends were cut back, 5 bases at V and 2 bases at J, with 15 bases in the middle. The CDR3 extends over 15 amino acids. The germline V gene encodes CDR1 LNHDA and CDR2 SQIVND (reference sequence). CDR3 in amino acids: CASSPQNRRQETQYF. The CDR3 DNA is TGTGCCAGTAGTCCTCAAAACCGTCGGCAAGAGACCCAGTACTTC.

The count of this clone is one. The chain couples TRBV19 to TRBJ1-6, with D perhaps TRBD1 (5 bases). Germline V gene data show CDR1 as LNHDA and CDR2 as SQIVND (reference sequence). The V end lost 6 bases, the J end lost 11 bases, and 11 bases lay between the germline ends. The CDR3 has 12 residues. CDR3 bases: TGTGCCAGTAGACATGGGGGGGCACCCCTCCACTTT. Its protein is CASRHGGAPLHF.

The table lists this clone with a count of one. The chain recombines TRBV10-3 with TRBJ1-2; the D gene is possibly TRBD1 (5 bases). Trimming removed 4 bases from V and 4 bases from J, with 13 bases in between. The germline CDR1 and CDR2 sequences are ENHRY and SYGVKD. The CDR3 length is 14 residues. The CDR3 reads CAISGSGLAYGYTF. Here the CDR3 DNA reads TGTGCCATCAGTGGGTCGGGGCTGGCCTATGGCTACACCTTC.

The chain couples TRBV27 to TRBJ2-5, with D maybe TRBD2 (7 bases). The J call may be incorrect, as the DNA end agrees better with TRBJ2-7. CDR1 MNHEY and CDR2 SMNVEV come from the germline V gene (reference sequence). This CDR3 is 15 amino acids long. The CDR3 spells CASRLGGGSSYEQYF. The CDR3 DNA reads TGTGCCAGCCGCCTGGGGGGGGGCTCCTCCTACGAGCAGTACTTC.

CDR3 in amino acids: CASSLTGQENEKLFF. CDR3 DNA: TGTGCCAGCAGCTTAACGGGACAGGAGAATGAAAAACTGTTTTTT. This rearrangement joins TRBV7-3 to TRBJ1-4; 8 nucleotides line up with TRBD1. The CDR3 contains 15 residues. V dropped 0 bases and J dropped 5; count of bases not matched to a gene: 2. In germline, CDR1 is SGHTA, CDR2 FQGTGA.

This rearrangement joins TRBV25-1 to TRBJ2-3; perhaps TRBD1 as D (6 bases). From germline, CDR1 is MGHDK and CDR2 SYGVNS. The CDR3 totals 15 residues. Trimming shortened V by 2 bases and J by 0 bases, and 9 bases separated the two germline ends. CDR3 bases: TGTGCCAGCAGTGAAACGGACAGAAGCACAGATACGCAGTATTTT. This encodes CASSETDRSTDTQYF.

This clone was observed a single time. V gene TRBV6-5 combines with J gene TRBJ2-4; weak D call: TRBD1 (5 bases). The CDR3 extends over 15 amino acids. Trimming shortened V by 6 bases and J by 2 bases, and 14 bases separated the two germline ends. Germline CDR1 MNHEY, CDR2 SVGAGI. Here the CDR3 DNA reads TGTGCCAGCAGAGGCGCGCAGGGTACCAAAAACATTCAGTACTTC. Translation: CASRGAQGTKNIQYF.